This T cell receptor beta chain was captured by sequencing in a study of T cell changes during pregnancy in multiple sclerosis (dated by TCRdb to between 2018 and 2021). A note on the overall study: In women with multiple sclerosis, the researchers looked at how the T cell repertoire shifted as pregnancy progressed.

The library was produced with the immunoSEQ multiplex PCR assay. The clones in this table, taken by TCRdb from immuneACCESS, are in-frame only. Not every clone is retained; where verified, under half of the shortfall comes from an unresolved V gene, and the cause of the rest is unknown. The sample data list more than 80,000 clones, and about 92% of these were observed just once. 1.5% to 1.7% of the sample belongs to the ten largest clones. Notes on this clone: Its antigen target is currently unknown. The record has no base qualities; no much larger clone is one base away.

Sequencing used peripheral blood, obtained in the first trimester of pregnancy. The receptor's source is a female donor with multiple sclerosis, enrolled in a pregnancy study.

This receptor carries the CDR3 CASSSGGGNGNTEAFF. In nucleotide form, the sequence is TGTGCCAGCAGCTCCGGTGGGGGGAATGGGAACACTGAAGCTTTCTTT. The chain joins TRBV7-2 to TRBJ1-1; a weak D assignment points to TRBD1 (5 bases agree). The V end loses 4 bases and the J end loses 1 base, and a stretch of 16 bases separates them. CDR1 and CDR2, per the germline V gene, are SGHTA and FQGNSA. The CDR3 numbers 16 residues from cysteine through phenylalanine. The entry retains the CDR3 DNA only, 48 bases that are in frame from base 1. With the rest looked up from the reference TRBV7-2 and TRBJ1-1 genes rather than sequenced, the full variable domain is GAGVSQSPSNKVTEKGKDVELRCDPISGHTALYWYRQSLGQGLEFLIYFQGNSAPDKSGLPSDRFSAERTGGSVSTLTIQRTQQEDSAVYLCASSSGGGNGNTEAFFGQGTRLTVV.